The following is a TCR beta chain sequence with its context. Antigen: not known. MiXCR, applied by TCRdb to the RT-PCR reads, yields one record per CDR3 protein. This sample has about 570,000 distinct CDR3 sequences, with 12% found just once. This record belongs to a study of response to subunit inactivated influenza vaccine. This CDR3 is built from 14 residues. Germline V gives CDR1 SEHNR, CDR2 FQNEAQ (reference sequence). Losses at the gene ends were 3 bases for V and 4 bases for J; bases not matched to a gene: 5. General observations from the study: It was suggested by the authors that few new T cells are recruited by each seasonal influenza vaccination.

Sequencing used PBMCs from blood, obtained on the day of vaccination. The source is a man aged 45-65 years who received an inactivated influenza vaccine. The chain has TRBV7-9 and TRBJ1-2; 7 positions match TRBD1. The CDR3 nucleotides read TGTGCCAGCAGCTTGGGAGGGGGCGCCTATGGCTACACCTTC. Translated: CASSLGGGAYGYTF.